The present entry profiles one T cell receptor (beta chain) with its context. The antigen is undetermined. Unmatched junction bases numbered 14, after V lost 3 bases and J lost 4 bases. CDR1 is MDHEN and CDR2 is SYDVKM in the germline V gene. The length of the CDR3 is 17 residues. This entry comes from a study of beta chain features in type 1 diabetes. Study results and caveats: TCRB repertoires of naive, central memory and Treg cells appeared more similar among patients than among healthy donors. Any role of HLA type in TCRB rearrangement remained unresolved here.

TCRB transcripts that were expressed got sequenced, as all of the isolated RNA had been reverse transcribed. Assay: immunoSEQ multiplex PCR; the TCRdb copy retains only in-frame clones and omits some. The data show approximately 300,000 clones, with approximately 11% seen just once and 0.015% to 0.02% held by the top ten. This receptor was identified in a woman in her 30s in good health. V usage is TRBV28 and J usage is TRBJ2-5; 7 nucleotides line up with TRBD1. The sequenced sample consisted of naive CD4+ T cells from blood. The CDR3 sequence: CASSFVPSTGMGETQYF. The CDR3 DNA reads TGTGCCAGCAGTTTTGTGCCCTCGACAGGGATGGGAGAGACCCAGTACTTC.